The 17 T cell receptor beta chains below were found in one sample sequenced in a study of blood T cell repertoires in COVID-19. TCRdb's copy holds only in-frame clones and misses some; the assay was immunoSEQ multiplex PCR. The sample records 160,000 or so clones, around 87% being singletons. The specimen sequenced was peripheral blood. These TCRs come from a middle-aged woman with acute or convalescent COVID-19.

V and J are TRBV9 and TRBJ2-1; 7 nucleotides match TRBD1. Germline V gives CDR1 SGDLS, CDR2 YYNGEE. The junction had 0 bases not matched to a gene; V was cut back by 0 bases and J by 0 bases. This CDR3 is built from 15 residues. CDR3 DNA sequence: TGTGCCAGCAGCGTAGGGGACAGCTCCTACAATGAGCAGTTCTTC. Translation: CASSVGDSSYNEQFF. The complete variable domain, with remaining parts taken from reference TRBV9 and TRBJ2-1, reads DSGVTQTPKHLITATGQRVTLRCSPRSGDLSVYWYQQSLDQGLQFLIQYYNGEERAKGNILERFSAQQFPDLHSELNLSSLELGDSALYFCASSVGDSSYNEQFFGPGTRLTVL.

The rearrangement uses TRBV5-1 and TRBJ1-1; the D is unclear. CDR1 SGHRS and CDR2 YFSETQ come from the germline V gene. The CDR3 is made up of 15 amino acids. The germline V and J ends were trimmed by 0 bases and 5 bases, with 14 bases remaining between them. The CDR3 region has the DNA TGCGCCAGCAGCTTGGTTCTGGGGTCGGGGACTGAAGCTTTCTTT. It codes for CASSLVLGSGTEAFF.

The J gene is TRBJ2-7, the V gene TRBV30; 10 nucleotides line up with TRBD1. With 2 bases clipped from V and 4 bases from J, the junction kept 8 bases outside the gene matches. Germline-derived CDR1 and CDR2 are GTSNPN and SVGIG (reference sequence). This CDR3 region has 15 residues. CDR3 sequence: CAWSRKDRGYYEQYF. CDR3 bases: TGTGCCTGGAGTAGAAAGGACAGGGGGTATTACGAGCAGTACTTC.

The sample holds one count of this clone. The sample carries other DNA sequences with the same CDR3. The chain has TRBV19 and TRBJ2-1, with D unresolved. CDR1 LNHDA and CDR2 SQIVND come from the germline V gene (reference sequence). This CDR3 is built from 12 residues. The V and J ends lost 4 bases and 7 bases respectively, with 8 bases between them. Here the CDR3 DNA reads TGTGCCAGTAGTACAGGCGTTAATGAGCAGTTCTTC. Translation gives CASSTGVNEQFF.

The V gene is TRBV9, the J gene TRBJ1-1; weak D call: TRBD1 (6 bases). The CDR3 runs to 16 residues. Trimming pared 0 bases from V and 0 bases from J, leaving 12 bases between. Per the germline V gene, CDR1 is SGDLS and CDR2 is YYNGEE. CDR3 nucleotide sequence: TGTGCCAGCAGCGTAGGAACCCAGGGGATGAACACTGAAGCTTTCTTT. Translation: CASSVGTQGMNTEAFF. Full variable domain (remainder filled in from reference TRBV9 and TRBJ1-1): DSGVTQTPKHLITATGQRVTLRCSPRSGDLSVYWYQQSLDQGLQFLIQYYNGEERAKGNILERFSAQQFPDLHSELNLSSLELGDSALYFCASSVGTQGMNTEAFFGQGTRLTVV.

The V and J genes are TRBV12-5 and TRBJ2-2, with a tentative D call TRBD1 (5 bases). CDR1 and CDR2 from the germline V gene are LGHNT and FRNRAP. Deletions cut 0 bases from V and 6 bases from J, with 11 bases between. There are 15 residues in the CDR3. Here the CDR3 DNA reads TGTGCTAGTGGTTTGGTACTTAGGGGCTCCGGGGAGCTGTTTTTT. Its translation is CASGLVLRGSGELFF. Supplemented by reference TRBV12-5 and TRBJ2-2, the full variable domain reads DARVTQTPRHKVTEMGQEVTMRCQPILGHNTVFWYRQTMMQGLELLAYFRNRAPLDDSGMPKDRFSAEMPDATLATLKIQPSEPRDSAVYFCASGLVLRGSGELFFGEGSRLTVL.

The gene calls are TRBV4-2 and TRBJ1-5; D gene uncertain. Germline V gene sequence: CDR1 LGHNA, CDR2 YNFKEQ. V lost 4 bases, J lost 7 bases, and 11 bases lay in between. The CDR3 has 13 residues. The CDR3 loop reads CASSPGREQPQHF. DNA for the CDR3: TGTGCCAGCAGCCCTGGGAGGGAACAGCCCCAGCATTTT.

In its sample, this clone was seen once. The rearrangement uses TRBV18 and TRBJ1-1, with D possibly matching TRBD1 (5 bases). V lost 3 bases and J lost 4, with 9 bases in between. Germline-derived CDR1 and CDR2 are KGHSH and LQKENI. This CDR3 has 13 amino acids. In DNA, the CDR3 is TGTGCCAGCTCACCGGGGGGGAGCACTGAAGCTTTCTTT. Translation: CASSPGGSTEAFF.

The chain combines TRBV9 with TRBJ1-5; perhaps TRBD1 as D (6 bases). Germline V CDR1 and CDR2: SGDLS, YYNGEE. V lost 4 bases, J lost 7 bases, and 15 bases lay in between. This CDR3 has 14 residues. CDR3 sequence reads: CASSPGTSGQPQHF. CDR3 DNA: TGTGCCAGCAGCCCCGGGACATCGGGACAGCCCCAGCATTTT.

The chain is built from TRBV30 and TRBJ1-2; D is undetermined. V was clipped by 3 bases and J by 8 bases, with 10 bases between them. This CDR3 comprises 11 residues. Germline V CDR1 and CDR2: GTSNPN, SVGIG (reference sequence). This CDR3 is CAWSRRPGYTF. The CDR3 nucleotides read TGTGCCTGGAGCCGGAGACCCGGCTACACCTTC.

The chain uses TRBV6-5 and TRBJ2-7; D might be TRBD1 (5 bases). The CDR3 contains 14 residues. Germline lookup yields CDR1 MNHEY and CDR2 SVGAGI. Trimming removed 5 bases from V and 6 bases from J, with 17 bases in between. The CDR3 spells CASSPYDSRFEQYF. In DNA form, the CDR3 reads TGTGCCAGCAGTCCATACGACAGCAGGTTCGAGCAGTACTTC.

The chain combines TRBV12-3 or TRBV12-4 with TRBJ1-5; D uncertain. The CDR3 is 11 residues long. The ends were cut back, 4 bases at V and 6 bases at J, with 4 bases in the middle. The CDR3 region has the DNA TGTGCCAGCAGTTCATCTCAGCCCCAGCATTTT. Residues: CASSSSQPQHF.

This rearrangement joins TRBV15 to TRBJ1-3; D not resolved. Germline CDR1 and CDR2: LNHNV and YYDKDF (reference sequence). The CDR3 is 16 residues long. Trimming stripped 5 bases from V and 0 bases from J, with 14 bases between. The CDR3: CATSASGVRSGNTIYF. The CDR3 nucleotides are TGTGCCACCAGCGCCTCCGGGGTCCGCTCTGGAAACACCATATATTTT.

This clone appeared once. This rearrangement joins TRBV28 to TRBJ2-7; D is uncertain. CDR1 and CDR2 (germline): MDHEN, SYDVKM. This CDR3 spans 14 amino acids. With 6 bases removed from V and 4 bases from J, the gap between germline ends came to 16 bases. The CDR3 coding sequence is TGTGCCAGCAGCCACGTTGACTCTTATTACGAGCAGTACTTC. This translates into CASSHVDSYYEQYF. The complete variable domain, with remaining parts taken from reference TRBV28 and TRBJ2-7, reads DVKVTQSSRYLVKRTGEKVFLECVQDMDHENMFWYRQDPGLGLRLIYFSYDVKMKEKGDIPEGYSVSREKKERFSLILESASTNQTSMYLCASSHVDSYYEQYFGPGTRLTVT.

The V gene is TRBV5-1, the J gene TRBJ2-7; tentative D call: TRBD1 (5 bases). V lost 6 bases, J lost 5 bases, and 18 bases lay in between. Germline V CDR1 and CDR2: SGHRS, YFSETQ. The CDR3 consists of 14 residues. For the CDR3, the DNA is TGCGCCAGCACCCGAGGTAATGGGGCAGACGAGCAGTACTTC. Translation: CASTRGNGADEQYF.

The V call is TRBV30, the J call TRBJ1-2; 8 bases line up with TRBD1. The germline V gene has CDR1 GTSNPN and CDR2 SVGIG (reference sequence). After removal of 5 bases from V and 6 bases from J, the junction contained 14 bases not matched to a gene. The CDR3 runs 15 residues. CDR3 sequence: CAWGQLSSGGHGYTF. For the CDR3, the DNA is TGTGCCTGGGGCCAGCTGTCGTCAGGGGGCCATGGCTACACCTTC. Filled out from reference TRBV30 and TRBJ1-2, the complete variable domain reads SQTIHQWPATLVQPVGSPLSLECTVEGTSNPNLYWYRQAAGRGLQLLFYSVGIGQISSEVPQNLSASRPQDRQFILSSKKLLLSDSGFYLCAWGQLSSGGHGYTFGSGTRLTVV.

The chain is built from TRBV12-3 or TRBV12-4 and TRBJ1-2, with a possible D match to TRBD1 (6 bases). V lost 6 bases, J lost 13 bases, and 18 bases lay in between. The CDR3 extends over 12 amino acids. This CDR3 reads CASSRSGTPPTF. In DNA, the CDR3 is TGTGCCAGCAGCCGATCCGGGACACCCCCCACCTTC.